This T cell receptor beta chain was identified in a study of blood T cell repertoires in COVID-19. Study information: Acute and convalescent COVID-19 samples came from the United States, Italy and Spain. The cDNA or gDNA used as material had been derived from T cells, B-cell-depleted T cells, or PBMCs.

As handled by the study authors: Researchers report that nucleated cell counts were estimated from reference gene primer amplification. The assay was immunoSEQ multiplex PCR, and TCRdb's table has in-frame clones only and misses some. The V and J calls and clone size come from that table; D and trimming were worked out from the DNA. This sample carries approximately 100,000 clones, around 81% of them seen once, and the ten largest clones take over 9.5%. Trimming cost V 0 bases and J 8 bases, with 10 bases left between them. CDR3 length equals 13 residues. Germline CDR1 LGHNA, CDR2 YSLEER. Sequenced input: peripheral blood. The sequence derives from a human donor in a cohort sampled during active COVID-19. This rearrangement joins TRBV4-3 to TRBJ1-1; D is unclear. CDR3 amino acids: CASSQEVIQEAFF. The CDR3, as DNA: TGCGCCAGCAGCCAAGAAGTAATCCAGGAAGCTTTCTTT.